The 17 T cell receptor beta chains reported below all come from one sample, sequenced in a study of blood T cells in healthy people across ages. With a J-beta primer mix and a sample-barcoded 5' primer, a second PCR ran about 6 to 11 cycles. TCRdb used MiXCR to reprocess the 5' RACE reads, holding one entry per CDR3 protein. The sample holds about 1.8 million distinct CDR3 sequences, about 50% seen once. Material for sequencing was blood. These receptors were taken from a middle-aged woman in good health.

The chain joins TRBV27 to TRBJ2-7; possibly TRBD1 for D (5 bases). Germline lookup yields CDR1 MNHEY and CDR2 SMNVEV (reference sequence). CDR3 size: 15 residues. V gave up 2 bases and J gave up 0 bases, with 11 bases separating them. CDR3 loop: CASSLTSRDSYEQYF. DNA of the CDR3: TGTGCCAGCAGTTTAACCTCCAGGGACTCCTACGAGCAGTACTTC.

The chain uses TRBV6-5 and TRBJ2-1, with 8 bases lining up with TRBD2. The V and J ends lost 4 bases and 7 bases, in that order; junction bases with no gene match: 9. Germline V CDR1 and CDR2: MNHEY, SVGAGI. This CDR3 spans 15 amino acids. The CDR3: CASSSPKRGRNEQFF. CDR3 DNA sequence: TGTGCCAGCAGTTCCCCAAAGCGGGGGAGGAATGAGCAGTTCTTC.

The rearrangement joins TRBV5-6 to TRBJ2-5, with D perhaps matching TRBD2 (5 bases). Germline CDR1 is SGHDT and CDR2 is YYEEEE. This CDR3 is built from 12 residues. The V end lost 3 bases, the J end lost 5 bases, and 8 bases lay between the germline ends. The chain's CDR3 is CASSWRLETQYF. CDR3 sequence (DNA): TGTGCCAGCAGCTGGAGGCTGGAGACCCAGTACTTC. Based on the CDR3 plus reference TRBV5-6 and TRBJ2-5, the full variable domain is DAGVTQSPTHLIKTRGQQVTLRCSPKSGHDTVSWYQQALGQGPQFIFQYYEEEERQRGNFPDRFSGHQFPNYSSELNVNALLLGDSALYLCASSWRLETQYFGPGTRLLVL.

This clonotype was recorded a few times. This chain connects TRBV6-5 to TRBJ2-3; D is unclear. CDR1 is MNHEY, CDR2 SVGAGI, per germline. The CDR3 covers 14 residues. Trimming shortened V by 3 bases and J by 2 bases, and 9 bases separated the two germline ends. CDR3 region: CASSYGSYTDTQYF. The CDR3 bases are TGTGCCAGCAGTTATGGGTCTTACACAGATACGCAGTATTTT.

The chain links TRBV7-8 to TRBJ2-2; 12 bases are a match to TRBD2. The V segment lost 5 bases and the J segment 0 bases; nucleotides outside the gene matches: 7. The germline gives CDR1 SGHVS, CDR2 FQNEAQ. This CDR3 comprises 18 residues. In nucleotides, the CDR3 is TGTGCCAGCAGCGCTCGCGCTAGCGGGGGGGCGAACACCGGGGAGCTGTTTTTT. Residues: CASSARASGGANTGELFF.

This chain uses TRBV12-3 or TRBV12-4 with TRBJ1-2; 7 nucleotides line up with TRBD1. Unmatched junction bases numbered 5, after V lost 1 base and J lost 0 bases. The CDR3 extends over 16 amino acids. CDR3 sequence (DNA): TGTGCCAGCAGTTTAGTCGGTAGGGGGCCTAACTATGGCTACACCTTC. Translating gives CASSLVGRGPNYGYTF.

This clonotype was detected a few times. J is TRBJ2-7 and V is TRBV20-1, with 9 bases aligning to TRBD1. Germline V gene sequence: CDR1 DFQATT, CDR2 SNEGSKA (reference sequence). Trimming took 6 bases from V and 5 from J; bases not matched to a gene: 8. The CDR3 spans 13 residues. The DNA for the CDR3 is TGCAGTGCCCCACAGGGGGCGAGAGACGAGCAGTACTTC. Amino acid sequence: CSAPQGARDEQYF.

DNA of the CDR3: TGTGCCAGCAGCGCCACTGACCGGACAGGGGGCAAAAACATTCAGTACTTC. This codes for CASSATDRTGGKNIQYF. This rearrangement joins TRBV28 to TRBJ2-4; 10 nucleotides agree with TRBD1. The CDR3 is 17 residues long. Trimming cost V 6 bases and J 3 bases; bases outside gene matches: 11. Germline CDR1 and CDR2: MDHEN and SYDVKM.

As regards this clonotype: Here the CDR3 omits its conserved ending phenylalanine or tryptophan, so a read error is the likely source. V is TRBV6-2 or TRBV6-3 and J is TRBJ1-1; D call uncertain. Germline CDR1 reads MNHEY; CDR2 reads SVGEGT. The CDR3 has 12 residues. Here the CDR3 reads CASSYGRTGAFI. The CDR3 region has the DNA TGTGCCAGCAGCTACGGGAGGACTGGAGCTTTCATT.

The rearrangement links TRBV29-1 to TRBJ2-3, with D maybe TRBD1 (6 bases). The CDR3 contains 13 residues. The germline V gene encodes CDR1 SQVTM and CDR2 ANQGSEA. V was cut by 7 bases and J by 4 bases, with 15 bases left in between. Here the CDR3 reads CSGLLPGADTQYF. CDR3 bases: TGCAGCGGATTACTTCCAGGGGCAGATACGCAGTATTTT.

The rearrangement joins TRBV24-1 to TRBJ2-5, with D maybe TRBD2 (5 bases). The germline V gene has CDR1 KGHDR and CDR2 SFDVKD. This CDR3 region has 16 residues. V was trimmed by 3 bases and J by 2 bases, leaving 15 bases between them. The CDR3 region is CATSDVVSSSQETQYF. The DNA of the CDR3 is TGTGCCACCAGTGATGTGGTTTCTAGCTCGCAAGAGACCCAGTACTTC.

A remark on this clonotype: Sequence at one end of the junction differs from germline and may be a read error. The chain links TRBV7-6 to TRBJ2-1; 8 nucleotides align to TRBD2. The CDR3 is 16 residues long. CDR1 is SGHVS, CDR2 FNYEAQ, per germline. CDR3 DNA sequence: TGTGCCAGTAGCTTAGGAGGAGGCGGGGGGTACAATGAGCAGTTCTTC. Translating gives CASSLGGGGGYNEQFF.

The CDR3, as DNA: TGCAGTGCTAGAGACGAGGGGCTGGGGGAGCGGTACTTC. It encodes CSARDEGLGERYF. V is TRBV20-1 and J is TRBJ2-4, with D perhaps given as TRBD1 or TRBD2 (5 bases each). The length of the CDR3 is 13 residues. Trimming cost V 0 bases and J 15 bases, with 18 bases left between them. In germline, CDR1 is DFQATT, CDR2 SNEGSKA (reference sequence).

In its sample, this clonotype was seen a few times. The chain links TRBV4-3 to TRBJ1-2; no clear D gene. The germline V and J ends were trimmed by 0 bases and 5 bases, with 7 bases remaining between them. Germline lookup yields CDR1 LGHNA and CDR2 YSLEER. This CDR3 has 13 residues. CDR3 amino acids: CASSQDSAYGYTF. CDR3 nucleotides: TGCGCCAGCAGCCAAGACTCAGCTTATGGCTACACCTTC.

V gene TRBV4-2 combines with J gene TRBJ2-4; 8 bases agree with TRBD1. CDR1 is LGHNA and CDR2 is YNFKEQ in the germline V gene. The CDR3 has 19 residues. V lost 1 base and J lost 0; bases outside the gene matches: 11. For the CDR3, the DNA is TGTGCCAGCAGCCAAGGGACAGGGACCGTAGGACTAGCCAAAAACATTCAGTACTTC. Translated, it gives CASSQGTGTVGLAKNIQYF.

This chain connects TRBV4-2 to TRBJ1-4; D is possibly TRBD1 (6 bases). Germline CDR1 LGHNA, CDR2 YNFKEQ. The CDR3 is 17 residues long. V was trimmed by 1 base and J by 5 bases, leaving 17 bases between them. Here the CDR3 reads CASSQGAGQGMNEKLFF. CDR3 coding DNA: TGTGCCAGCAGCCAAGGGGCGGGACAAGGGATGAATGAAAAACTGTTTTTT.

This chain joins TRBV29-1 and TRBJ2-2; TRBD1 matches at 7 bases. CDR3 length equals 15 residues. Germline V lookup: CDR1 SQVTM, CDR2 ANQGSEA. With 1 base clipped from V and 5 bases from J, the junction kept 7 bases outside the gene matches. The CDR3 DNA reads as TGCAGCGTTGAAGTTACGGCAGGGGGTACCGGGGAGCTGTTTTTT. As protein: CSVEVTAGGTGELFF.